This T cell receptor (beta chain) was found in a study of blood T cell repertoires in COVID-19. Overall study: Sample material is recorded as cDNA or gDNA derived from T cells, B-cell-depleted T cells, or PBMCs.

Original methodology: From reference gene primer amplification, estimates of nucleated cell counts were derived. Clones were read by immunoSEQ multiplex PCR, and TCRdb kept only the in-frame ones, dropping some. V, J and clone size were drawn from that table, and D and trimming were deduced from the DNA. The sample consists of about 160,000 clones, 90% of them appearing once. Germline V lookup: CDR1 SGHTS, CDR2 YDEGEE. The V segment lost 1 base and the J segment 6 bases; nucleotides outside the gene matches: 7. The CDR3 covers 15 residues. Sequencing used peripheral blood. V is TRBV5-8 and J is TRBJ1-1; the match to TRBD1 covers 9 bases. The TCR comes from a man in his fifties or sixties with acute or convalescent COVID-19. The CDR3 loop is CASSLSGQGRPEAFF. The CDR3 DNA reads TGTGCCAGCAGCTTGTCGGGACAGGGAAGGCCTGAAGCTTTCTTT.